This TCR beta chain was observed in a study of blood T cell repertoires in COVID-19. About the study: PBMCs, B-cell-depleted T cells, or T cells provided the cDNA or gDNA that made up the material.

As processed by the authors: The assay estimated nucleated cells by amplifying reference gene primers. Assay: immunoSEQ multiplex PCR; the TCRdb copy retains only in-frame clones and omits some. For V, J and clone size, that table is used; D and trimming come from the DNA. The sample lists about 36,000 clones, about three quarters occurring once. Only one count was recorded for this clone. The length of the CDR3 is 14 residues. J gave up 7 bases and V 2 bases, and 8 bases lay outside the gene matches. Germline CDR1 and CDR2: SGHNT and YYREEE (reference sequence). The sample consisted of peripheral blood. The rearrangement uses TRBV5-4 and TRBJ2-7, with TRBD2 matching over 8 bases. The receptor's source is a man aged 55 to 70 with acute or convalescent COVID-19. Here the CDR3 DNA reads TGTGCCAGCAGCTTTTCCAGCGGGAGCGGGGAGCAGTACTTC. Its protein product is CASSFSSGSGEQYF.